The clone carrying this T cell receptor beta chain appeared a single time. Other DNA sequences within the sample encode an identical CDR3. This entry belongs to a study of blood T cell repertoires in COVID-19. Overall study context: The United States, Italy and Spain were the sources of the acute and convalescent COVID-19 samples.

Patients of the Seattle cohort, enrolled during active infection, were followed longitudinally. Assay: immunoSEQ multiplex PCR; the TCRdb copy retains only in-frame clones and omits some. The table includes some 320,000 clones, around 92% detected once. Germline CDR1 is MNHEY and CDR2 is SVGAGI. The CDR3 extends over 14 amino acids. The J segment lost 8 bases and the V segment lost 2 bases, leaving 6 bases of the junction unmatched. This receptor was obtained from a woman aged 30 to 39 with COVID-19, enrolled during active disease. The sequenced sample was peripheral blood. The chain couples TRBV6-5 to TRBJ1-2; 9 bases are a match to TRBD1. The CDR3 region is CASSYTGQGAGYTF. The CDR3 bases are TGTGCCAGCAGTTACACGGGACAGGGAGCCGGCTACACCTTC.